The 3 T cell receptor beta chains reported below all come from one sample, sequenced in a study of T cell responses to AZD1222 COVID-19 vaccine. Produced via immunoSEQ multiplex PCR; TCRdb's table is partial and in-frame only. The sample consists of some 84,000 clones, around 85% of them appearing once. The sample was peripheral blood, taken 28 days after the second AZD1222 dose. These receptors all come from an adult who received the AZD1222 COVID-19 vaccine.

The J gene is TRBJ2-1, the V gene TRBV4-3; possibly TRBD2 for D (5 bases). V was trimmed by 2 bases and J by 4 bases, leaving 9 bases between them. Germline lookup yields CDR1 LGHNA and CDR2 YSLEER. The CDR3 has 14 amino acids. CDR3 region: CASSQIGLYNEQFF. CDR3 nucleotide sequence: TGCGCCAGCAGCCAAATAGGACTTTACAATGAGCAGTTCTTC.

The rearrangement joins TRBV7-2 to TRBJ2-3; D remains unclear. With 5 bases removed from V and 6 bases from J, the gap between germline ends came to 15 bases. The CDR3 sequence is 14 residues long. CDR1 SGHTA and CDR2 FQGNSA come from the germline V gene. The CDR3 region is CASSPRVSSDTQYF. CDR3 in DNA: TGTGCCAGCAGCCCCCGCGTGAGCTCGGATACGCAGTATTTT.

The V and J genes are TRBV24-1 and TRBJ2-7, with 7 bases fitting TRBD1. The V segment lost 5 bases and the J segment 2 bases; nucleotides outside the gene matches: 5. The germline V gene encodes CDR1 KGHDR and CDR2 SFDVKD. The CDR3 contains 14 residues. CDR3 nucleotide sequence: TGTGCCACCAGTGGAACAGGGGCCGCCTACGAGCAGTACTTC. Protein: CATSGTGAAYEQYF.